A single T cell receptor beta chain is shown here with its context. What it recognizes is unknown. This specimen comes from a study of brain T cells in children with intractable seizures. Sequencing was limited to surgery cases with top T cell transcript signatures in brain tissue. The repertoire was sequenced with immunoSEQ multiplex PCR; TCRdb's copy has only in-frame clones and lacks some. The profile shows about 76,000 clones, approximately 94% of them singletons. Germline-derived CDR1 and CDR2 are KGHDR and SFDVKD. The trim removed 6 bases at V and 4 bases at J, leaving 13 bases unmatched. This CDR3 has 18 residues. Study-wide results and limits: Only CDR3 sequence similarity suggested viral specificity, without known HCMV serostatus.

V and J are TRBV24-1 and TRBJ2-2; the match to TRBD2 covers 10 bases. The clonotype was recovered from a boy less than two years old with tuberous sclerosis and intractable seizures. Sequenced here: peripheral blood, sampled at surgery. CDR3 residues: CATSTSEASGRPTGELFF. The CDR3 nucleotides are TGTGCCACCAGTACATCTGAGGCTAGCGGGAGACCCACCGGGGAGCTGTTTTTT.